This TCR beta chain was identified in a study of regulatory T cells in long-lasting Graves disease. Whole-study context: Graves' cases, newly diagnosed, had used antithyroid drugs under 3 months.

Arm-PCR of CDR3 regions and iRepertoire HTBI primers were used to build TCR beta libraries. TCRdb reprocessed the multiplex PCR reads via MiXCR and lists one record per CDR3 protein. Of about 420,000 distinct CDR3 sequences listed, around 15% are singletons. Time point meaning: newly diagnosed GD, antithyroid drugs for less than 3 months. With RNA extracted from PBMCs as input, the TCR library was made. The sample was also linked to a second study, of T cells in Graves' hyperthyroidism and ophthalmopathy. That source reports: Graves' hyperthyroidism was deemed stable absent ophthalmopathy progression within 18 months. The study used the HTBI primer set for a first-round RT-PCR of the TCR CDR3.

Specimen: peripheral blood mononuclear cells (PBMCs), collected at new diagnosis, from a patient treated with antithyroid drugs. This clonotype was sampled from a woman aged 18 to 35 with Graves disease.

The CDR3, as DNA: TGTGCCAGCAGCTTAACCGTATTAGCGGGAGCCAAAAACATTCAGTACTTC. Its translation is CASSLTVLAGAKNIQYF. The chain is built from TRBV7-3 and TRBJ2-4; 7 nucleotides agree with TRBD2. V was pared by 0 bases and J by 0 bases, with 5 bases of the junction left unmatched. There are 17 residues in the CDR3. Germline assignment: CDR1 SGHTA and CDR2 FQGTGA.